The rows below give T cell receptor beta chains drawn from one sample of a study of blood T cells in healthy people across ages. TCRdb processed the 5' RACE reads anew with MiXCR; each CDR3 protein has one entry. The sample comprises around 1.5 million distinct CDR3 sequences, roughly 45% of which are singletons, and around 8% rests with the top ten. The sequencing sample was made of blood. These receptors came from a young woman in good health. Each CDR3 is given with its conserved first and last residue. The order of the fields is clone size, D gene, V gene, J gene, CDR3 protein, CDR3 DNA. D genes are given only for firm matches. A row's size may be missing; if present it is once, few, many or a size class.

abundance: few; d_gene: TRBD2; v_gene: TRBV20-1; j_gene: TRBJ2-1; CDR3aa: CSASPSGRSYNEQFF; CDR3nt: TGCAGTGCTAGCCCCAGCGGGAGGTCCTACAATGAGCAGTTCTTC
abundance: few; d_gene: .; v_gene: TRBV20-1; j_gene: TRBJ1-5; CDR3aa: CSARVPGYSNQPQHF; CDR3nt: TGCAGTGCTAGGGTCCCGGGGTATAGCAATCAGCCCCAGCATTTT
abundance: few; d_gene: .; v_gene: TRBV24-1; j_gene: TRBJ1-1; CDR3aa: CATSDNYNTEAFF; CDR3nt: TGTGCCACCAGTGACAACTATAACACTGAAGCTTTCTTT
abundance: .; d_gene: TRBD1; v_gene: TRBV20-1; j_gene: TRBJ1-5; CDR3aa: CSAERDSGEYSNQPQHF; CDR3nt: TGCAGTGCGGAGAGGGACAGTGGGGAATATAGCAATCAGCCCCAGCATTTT
abundance: few; d_gene: .; v_gene: TRBV27; j_gene: TRBJ1-2; CDR3aa: CASGIGVNYGYTF; CDR3nt: TGTGCCAGCGGCATCGGAGTTAACTATGGCTACACCTTC
abundance: .; d_gene: .; v_gene: TRBV27; j_gene: TRBJ1-2; CDR3aa: CACSRHPIYGYTF; CDR3nt: TGTGCCTGCAGCCGTCACCCGATCTATGGCTACACCTTC
abundance: few; d_gene: .; v_gene: TRBV10-3; j_gene: TRBJ1-5; CDR3aa: CAIRRETGSNQPQHF; CDR3nt: TGTGCCATCAGACGCGAGACAGGTAGCAATCAGCCCCAGCATTTT
abundance: .; d_gene: .; v_gene: TRBV29-1; j_gene: TRBJ1-6; CDR3aa: CSDNSPLHF; CDR3nt: TGCAGTGATAATTCACCCCTCCACTTT
abundance: .; d_gene: .; v_gene: TRBV20-1; j_gene: TRBJ2-7; CDR3aa: CSARNAWAYEQYF; CDR3nt: TGCAGTGCTAGAAACGCTTGGGCCTACGAGCAGTACTTC
abundance: once; d_gene: .; v_gene: TRBV30; j_gene: TRBJ2-1; CDR3aa: CAWTPRLLSYNEQFF; CDR3nt: TGTGCCTGGACCCCTAGACTCCTCTCCTACAATGAGCAGTTCTTC
abundance: .; d_gene: .; v_gene: TRBV20-1; j_gene: TRBJ2-7; CDR3aa: CSARDGEISSYEQYF; CDR3nt: TGCAGTGCTAGAGATGGGGAAATAAGCTCCTACGAGCAGTACTTC
abundance: few; d_gene: TRBD2; v_gene: TRBV2; j_gene: TRBJ2-5; CDR3aa: CASSPHLGLKETQYF; CDR3nt: TGTGCCAGCAGCCCGCATTTGGGACTAAAAGAGACCCAGTACTTC
abundance: .; d_gene: .; v_gene: TRBV10-3; j_gene: TRBJ2-3; CDR3aa: CAISELRVGDTQYF; CDR3nt: TGTGCCATCAGTGAGTTGAGAGTGGGAGATACGCAGTATTTT
abundance: .; d_gene: TRBD2; v_gene: TRBV29-1; j_gene: TRBJ2-5; CDR3aa: CSVAGTSGSGETQYF; CDR3nt: TGCAGCGTCGCCGGGACTAGCGGGAGTGGTGAGACCCAGTACTTC
abundance: .; d_gene: .; v_gene: TRBV6-6; j_gene: TRBJ1-1; CDR3aa: CASSYGQQMNTEAFF; CDR3nt: TGTGCCAGCAGTTACGGGCAGCAAATGAACACTGAAGCTTTCTTT
abundance: .; d_gene: .; v_gene: TRBV10-3; j_gene: TRBJ1-6; CDR3aa: CAISERDLPADLGVSALHF; CDR3nt: TGTGCCATCAGTGAGAGGGACCTTCCGGCGGACCTAGGCGTGTCGGCCCTCCACTTT
abundance: .; d_gene: TRBD2; v_gene: TRBV7-6; j_gene: TRBJ2-5; CDR3aa: CASSSSGSRDNEQYF; CDR3nt: TGTGCCAGCAGCTCTAGCGGGAGTAGGGACAATGAGCAGTACTTC
abundance: .; d_gene: .; v_gene: TRBV7-9; j_gene: TRBJ2-1; CDR3aa: CASSLGWDADVYNEQFF; CDR3nt: TGTGCCAGCAGCTTAGGCTGGGACGCAGACGTCTACAATGAGCAGTTCTTC
abundance: .; d_gene: .; v_gene: TRBV30; j_gene: TRBJ1-1; CDR3aa: CAWNGRMNTEAFF; CDR3nt: TGTGCCTGGAATGGGCGGATGAACACTGAAGCTTTCTTT
abundance: .; d_gene: .; v_gene: TRBV2; j_gene: TRBJ2-1; CDR3aa: CASSWTINHNEQFF; CDR3nt: TGTGCCAGCAGTTGGACTATCAACCACAATGAGCAGTTCTTC
abundance: .; d_gene: .; v_gene: TRBV7-2; j_gene: TRBJ1-6; CDR3aa: CASIERGSNSPLHF; CDR3nt: TGTGCCAGCATCGAGAGGGGTAGTAATTCACCCCTCCACTTT
abundance: .; d_gene: .; v_gene: TRBV5-1; j_gene: TRBJ2-1; CDR3aa: CASASQATHDNEEFF; CDR3nt: TGCGCCAGCGCCTCCCAAGCAACTCATGACAATGAGGAGTTCTTC
abundance: few; d_gene: .; v_gene: TRBV5-1; j_gene: TRBJ2-1; CDR3aa: CASSFTGGAYNEQFF; CDR3nt: TGCGCCAGCAGCTTTACGGGGGGCGCCTACAATGAGCAGTTCTTC
abundance: .; d_gene: .; v_gene: TRBV9; j_gene: TRBJ2-5; CDR3aa: CASSVGGGGKKETQYF; CDR3nt: TGTGCCAGCAGCGTAGGAGGGGGAGGGAAAAAAGAGACCCAGTACTTC
abundance: .; d_gene: .; v_gene: TRBV28; j_gene: TRBJ1-5; CDR3aa: CASSLNPEGQPQHF; CDR3nt: TGTGCCAGCAGTTTAAACCCAGAGGGACAGCCCCAGCATTTT
abundance: .; d_gene: .; v_gene: TRBV20-1; j_gene: TRBJ1-1; CDR3aa: CSPRRGGIGTEAFF; CDR3nt: TGCAGCCCAAGAAGGGGGGGGATCGGGACTGAAGCTTTCTTT
abundance: few; d_gene: .; v_gene: TRBV20-1; j_gene: TRBJ2-4; CDR3aa: CSAQSQNIQYF; CDR3nt: TGCAGTGCGCAGTCCCAAAACATTCAGTACTTC
abundance: .; d_gene: .; v_gene: TRBV3-1; j_gene: TRBJ2-1; CDR3aa: CASSQNRDSISRFF; CDR3nt: TGTGCCAGCAGCCAGAACCGGGACTCCATCTCCCGGTTCTTC
abundance: .; d_gene: .; v_gene: TRBV12-3/TRBV12-4; j_gene: TRBJ2-5; CDR3aa: CASSLALRVGGETQYF; CDR3nt: TGTGCCAGCAGTTTAGCGCTTAGGGTCGGGGGAGAGACCCAGTACTTC
abundance: .; d_gene: .; v_gene: TRBV6-5; j_gene: TRBJ1-6; CDR3aa: CASSYSNAGTNSPLHF; CDR3nt: TGTGCCAGCAGTTACTCGAACGCAGGAACTAATTCACCCCTCCACTTT
abundance: .; d_gene: TRBD2; v_gene: TRBV12-3/TRBV12-4; j_gene: TRBJ2-1; CDR3aa: CASKTLAGSYNEQFF; CDR3nt: TGTGCCAGCAAAACCTTAGCGGGGTCCTACAATGAGCAGTTCTTC
abundance: few; d_gene: .; v_gene: TRBV2; j_gene: TRBJ1-5; CDR3aa: CASTPTRGAPQHF; CDR3nt: TGTGCCAGCACCCCGACACGGGGTGCGCCCCAGCATTTT
abundance: .; d_gene: TRBD1; v_gene: TRBV7-9; j_gene: TRBJ1-2; CDR3aa: CASSAGSRQGNYGYTF; CDR3nt: TGTGCCAGCAGCGCAGGGTCCAGACAGGGGAACTATGGCTACACCTTC
abundance: .; d_gene: .; v_gene: TRBV7-9; j_gene: TRBJ1-2; CDR3aa: CASSLGASLGGYTF; CDR3nt: TGTGCCAGCTCCCTGGGTGCCTCCTTAGGTGGCTACACCTTC
abundance: few; d_gene: TRBD1; v_gene: TRBV4-1; j_gene: TRBJ2-1; CDR3aa: CASSQAGDRYNEQFF; CDR3nt: TGCGCCAGCAGCCAAGCTGGGGACAGGTACAATGAGCAGTTCTTC
abundance: .; d_gene: .; v_gene: TRBV20-1; j_gene: TRBJ2-1; CDR3aa: CSARDLGTGHITYNEQFF; CDR3nt: TGCAGTGCTAGAGATCTTGGTACAGGACATATAACCTACAATGAGCAGTTCTTC
abundance: .; d_gene: .; v_gene: TRBV5-1; j_gene: TRBJ2-6; CDR3aa: CAGSVPGDQSGANVLTF; CDR3nt: TGCGCCGGCAGCGTGCCGGGAGATCAGTCTGGGGCCAACGTCCTGACTTTC
abundance: few; d_gene: TRBD1; v_gene: TRBV29-1; j_gene: TRBJ2-5; CDR3aa: CSAGQRNEQYF; CDR3nt: TGCAGCGCGGGACAGCGGAATGAGCAGTACTTC
abundance: few; d_gene: .; v_gene: TRBV20-1; j_gene: TRBJ1-6; CDR3aa: CSARPEFSNSPLHF; CDR3nt: TGCAGTGCCAGACCGGAATTTAGCAATTCACCCCTCCACTTT
abundance: few; d_gene: .; v_gene: TRBV6-1; j_gene: TRBJ2-7; CDR3aa: CASSELGSSYEQYF; CDR3nt: TGTGCCAGCAGTGAATTGGGCAGTTCCTACGAGCAGTACTTC
abundance: .; d_gene: .; v_gene: TRBV25-1; j_gene: TRBJ2-3; CDR3aa: CASGRLSSDTQYF; CDR3nt: TGTGCCAGCGGGCGACTATCCTCGGATACGCAGTATTTT
abundance: .; d_gene: .; v_gene: TRBV10-3; j_gene: TRBJ2-7; CDR3aa: CAISESIGERYEQYF; CDR3nt: TGTGCCATCAGTGAGTCGATCGGGGAAAGGTACGAGCAGTACTTC
abundance: .; d_gene: .; v_gene: TRBV27; j_gene: TRBJ1-5; CDR3aa: CASSFGATGPQHF; CDR3nt: TGTGCCAGCAGTTTTGGGGCCACGGGGCCCCAGCATTTT
abundance: .; d_gene: .; v_gene: TRBV10-2; j_gene: TRBJ2-5; CDR3aa: CASNSRQETQYF; CDR3nt: TGCGCCAGCAATAGCCGGCAAGAGACCCAGTACTTC
abundance: .; d_gene: .; v_gene: TRBV21-1; j_gene: TRBJ2-1; CDR3aa: CASSHTSGSSYNERFF; CDR3nt: TGTGCCAGCAGCCATACTAGCGGCAGCTCCTACAATGAGCGGTTCTTC
abundance: few; d_gene: TRBD1; v_gene: TRBV25-1; j_gene: TRBJ1-6; CDR3aa: CASSDGSRDRSNSPLHF; CDR3nt: TGTGCCAGCAGTGATGGGTCCCGGGACAGGAGTAATTCACCCCTCCACTTT
abundance: few; d_gene: .; v_gene: TRBV27; j_gene: TRBJ2-7; CDR3aa: CASLWDEQYF; CDR3nt: TGTGCCAGCCTCTGGGACGAGCAGTACTTC
abundance: .; d_gene: TRBD1; v_gene: TRBV6-5; j_gene: TRBJ2-7; CDR3aa: CASSYGGGQAEQYF; CDR3nt: TGTGCCAGCAGTTACGGTGGTGGACAGGCCGAGCAGTACTTC
abundance: .; d_gene: .; v_gene: TRBV7-6; j_gene: TRBJ1-1; CDR3aa: CASSLGPGLGSEAFF; CDR3nt: TGTGCCAGCAGCCTTGGACCTGGTTTGGGATCTGAAGCTTTCTTT
abundance: few; d_gene: .; v_gene: TRBV6-4; j_gene: TRBJ1-2; CDR3aa: CASSDFNRGMGGYTF; CDR3nt: TGTGCCAGCAGTGACTTTAACCGGGGGATGGGTGGCTACACCTTC
abundance: few; d_gene: .; v_gene: TRBV19; j_gene: TRBJ2-6; CDR3aa: CASSIGQTNVLTF; CDR3nt: TGTGCCAGTAGTATAGGGCAGACCAACGTCCTGACTTTC
abundance: .; d_gene: .; v_gene: TRBV25-1; j_gene: TRBJ2-5; CDR3aa: CASSEYGPWTEQYF; CDR3nt: TGTGCCAGCAGTGAATATGGGCCCTGGACGGAACAGTACTTC
abundance: .; d_gene: .; v_gene: TRBV5-5; j_gene: TRBJ2-5; CDR3aa: CASSLTVETQYF; CDR3nt: TGTGCCAGCAGCCTTACGGTAGAGACCCAGTACTTC
abundance: .; d_gene: TRBD2; v_gene: TRBV12-3/TRBV12-4; j_gene: TRBJ2-1; CDR3aa: CATSGTSRKSSYNEQFF; CDR3nt: TGTGCCACGTCCGGGACTAGCCGAAAGAGCTCCTACAATGAGCAGTTCTTC